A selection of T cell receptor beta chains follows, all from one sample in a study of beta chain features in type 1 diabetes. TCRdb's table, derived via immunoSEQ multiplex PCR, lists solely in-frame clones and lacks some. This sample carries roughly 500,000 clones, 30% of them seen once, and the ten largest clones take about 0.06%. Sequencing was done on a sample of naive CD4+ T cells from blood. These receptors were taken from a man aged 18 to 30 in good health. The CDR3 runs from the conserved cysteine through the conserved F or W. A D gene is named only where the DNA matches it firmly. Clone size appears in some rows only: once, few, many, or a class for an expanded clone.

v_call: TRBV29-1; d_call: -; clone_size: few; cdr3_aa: CSVDRGTGELFF
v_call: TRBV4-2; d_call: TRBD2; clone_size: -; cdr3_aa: CASSQREGFSGANVLTF
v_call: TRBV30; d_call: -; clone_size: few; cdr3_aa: CAWSPIRGREDYEQYF
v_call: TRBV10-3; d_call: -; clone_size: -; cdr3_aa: CAISDGQALLDGYTF
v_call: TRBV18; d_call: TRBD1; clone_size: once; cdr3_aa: CASSPLFSDRGQGYTF
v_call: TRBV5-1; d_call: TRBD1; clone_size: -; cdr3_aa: CASRSGTDSYEQYF
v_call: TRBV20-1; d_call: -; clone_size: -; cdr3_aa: CSALTDSRSNF
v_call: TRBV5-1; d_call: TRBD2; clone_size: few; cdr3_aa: CASRGSSGSGEQYF
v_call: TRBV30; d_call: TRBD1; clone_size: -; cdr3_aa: CAWSETGAGEAFF
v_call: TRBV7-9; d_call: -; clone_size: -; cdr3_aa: CASSLDASTDTQYF
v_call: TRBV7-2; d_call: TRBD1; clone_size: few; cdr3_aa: CASSPEGQPYNEQFF
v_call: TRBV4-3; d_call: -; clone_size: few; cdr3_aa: CASSQRQYTGELFF
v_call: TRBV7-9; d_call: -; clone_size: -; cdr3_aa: CASSPRQYSGNTIYF
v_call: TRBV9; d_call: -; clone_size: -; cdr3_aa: CASSVGGTSYNEQFF
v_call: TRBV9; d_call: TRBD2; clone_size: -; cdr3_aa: CASSSLAGGPNEQFF
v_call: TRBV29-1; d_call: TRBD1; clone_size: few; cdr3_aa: CSVWDRGTEAFF
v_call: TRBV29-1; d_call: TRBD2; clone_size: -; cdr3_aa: CSVTSGTHEQYF
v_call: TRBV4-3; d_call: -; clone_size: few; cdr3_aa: CASSQDAQGGSTDTQYF
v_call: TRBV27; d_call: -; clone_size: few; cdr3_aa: CASSSRTGVVEQFF
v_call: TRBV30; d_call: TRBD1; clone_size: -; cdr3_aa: CAWRTSRPGQGARSSYNEQFF
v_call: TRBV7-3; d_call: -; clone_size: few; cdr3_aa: CASSLEASTDTQYF
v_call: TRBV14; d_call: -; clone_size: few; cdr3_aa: CASSQSGADTQYF
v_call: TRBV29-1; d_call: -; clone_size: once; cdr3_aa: CSVAPGGGLALGGYTF
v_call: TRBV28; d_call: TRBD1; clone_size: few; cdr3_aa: CASSPGQGVPQPQHF
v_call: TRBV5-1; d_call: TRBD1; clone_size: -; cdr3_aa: CASSLEDRDDEQYF
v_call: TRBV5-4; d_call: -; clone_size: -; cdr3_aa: CASSWDSGQETQYF
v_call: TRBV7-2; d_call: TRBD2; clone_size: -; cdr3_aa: CASSPSGRVGNEQFF
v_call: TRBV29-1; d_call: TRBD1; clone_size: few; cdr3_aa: CSVRTGLGQPQHF